This T cell receptor beta chain was obtained from a study of blood T cell repertoires in COVID-19. Overall study context: COVID-19 samples from acute and convalescent phases originated in the United States, Italy and Spain.

Cohorts were based on clinical histories the participants reported. CDR3 length: 12 amino acids. Germline values: CDR1 LNHDA, CDR2 SQIVND (reference sequence). V was cut by 9 bases and J by 8 bases, with 16 bases left in between. Original data processing: Estimation of nucleated cell counts was performed using reference gene primer amplification. The repertoire was sequenced with immunoSEQ multiplex PCR; TCRdb's copy has only in-frame clones and lacks some. V, J and clone size derive from that table, while D and trimming were established from the DNA sequence. The sample yields about 280,000 clones, over 85% seen once.

The chain carries TRBV19 and TRBJ1-2; perhaps TRBD1 as D (5 bases). The material sequenced was PBMCs or T cells enriched from blood (not recorded which). This sequence was found in a woman aged 55 to 70 who had recovered from COVID-19. The CDR3 spells CARIQGFGGYTF. For the CDR3, the DNA is TGTGCCAGAATCCAGGGATTCGGCGGCTACACCTTC.